What follows is one TCR beta chain and its context. This table comes from immunoSEQ multiplex PCR, and its TCRdb copy is limited to in-frame clones, with some not included. The top ten hold 0.8% to 1% of the sample, which has around 100,000 clones, roughly nine tenths seen once. The entry originates in a study of T cell changes during pregnancy in multiple sclerosis. V lost 9 bases and J lost 4; bases outside the gene matches: 13. Per the germline V gene, CDR1 is LNHNV and CDR2 is YYDKDF (reference sequence). This CDR3 is 16 amino acids long. The V gene is TRBV15, the J gene TRBJ1-2; 11 bases match TRBD1. Sequences were derived from peripheral blood, sampled after pregnancy. This sequence was found in a female donor with multiple sclerosis, enrolled in a pregnancy study. CDR3 sequence reads: CATHQDRGLPGYGYTF. In nucleotides, the CDR3 is TGTGCCACTCATCAGGACAGGGGGCTACCGGGCTATGGCTACACCTTC.